Shown below are 22 T cell receptor beta chains from a single sample sequenced in a study of cytomegalovirus exposure and HLA in healthy donors. PCR primers comprised 60 Vbeta and 13 Jbeta primers. Generated by immunoSEQ multiplex PCR, the TCRdb table keeps only in-frame clones and is missing some. Here the sample spans about 150,000 clones, over 60% being singletons. Sample: PBMCs. The source is a woman aged 40 to 49 in good health and CMV-seronegative.

The rearrangement links TRBV13 to TRBJ2-3; 10 bases match TRBD2. This CDR3 has 15 residues. The V gene end was trimmed by 5 bases and the J gene end by 3 bases; junction bases not matched to a gene: 5. Germline-derived CDR1 and CDR2 are PRHDT and FYEKMQ (reference sequence). The DNA for the CDR3 is TGTGCCAGCAGCCGAGCTAGCGGGAGTACAGATACGCAGTATTTT. Its protein product is CASSRASGSTDTQYF.

The genes are TRBV11-3 and TRBJ2-1; 12 nucleotides align to TRBD2. Germline V lookup: CDR1 SGHNT, CDR2 YENEEA. Trimming at V came to 0 bases and at J to 13 bases, leaving 19 bases not matched to a gene. CDR3 size: 19 residues. CDR3 region: CASSLDQGGGLAGGQPQFF. The CDR3 DNA follows: TGTGCCAGCAGCTTAGATCAGGGCGGTGGTCTAGCGGGGGGGCAACCCCAGTTCTTC.

This chain joins TRBV5-1 and TRBJ2-5; D gene unclear. In germline, CDR1 is SGHRS, CDR2 YFSETQ. V gave up 1 base and J gave up 4 bases, with 11 bases separating them. The CDR3 has 14 residues. CDR3 in DNA: TGCGCCAGCAGCTTGACCCCGGCGGTAGAGACCCAGTACTTC. Translated, it gives CASSLTPAVETQYF.

This clone was seen more than once but under ten times. The chain carries TRBV6-5 and TRBJ2-7, with D tentatively TRBD1 (8 bases). CDR3 length equals 14 residues. Germline V gives CDR1 MNHEY, CDR2 SVGAGI. Trimming cost V 7 bases and J 3 bases, with 16 bases left between them. The CDR3 reads CASKRGQAFYEQYF. The CDR3 region has the DNA TGTGCCAGCAAGCGGGGACAGGCGTTCTACGAGCAGTACTTC.

In this sample, this clone turned up a few times. The chain combines TRBV6-4 with TRBJ2-7, with 8 positions matching TRBD2. The CDR3 runs 15 residues. CDR1 MRHNA and CDR2 SNTAGT come from the germline V gene. Germline trimming cut 5 bases from V and 3 bases from J; bases unmatched to any gene: 9. In DNA, the CDR3 is TGTGCCAGCAGTCCGGGGGTAGCGGGAAACTACGAGCAGTACTTC. Protein product: CASSPGVAGNYEQYF.

The chain recombines TRBV18 with TRBJ2-5; 7 bases fit TRBD1. Germline lookup yields CDR1 KGHSH and CDR2 LQKENI. This CDR3 has 15 amino acids. The J segment lost 0 bases and the V segment lost 3 bases, leaving 4 bases of the junction unmatched. In DNA form, the CDR3 reads TGTGCCAGCTCACCTAGGCAGGGGGACCAAGAGACCCAGTACTTC. This gives the protein CASSPRQGDQETQYF.

The chain recombines TRBV29-1 with TRBJ1-2, with TRBD1 matching over 7 bases. Germline loops: CDR1 SQVTM, CDR2 ANQGSEA. Trimming at V came to 8 bases and at J to 3 bases, leaving 6 bases not matched to a gene. The CDR3 consists of 12 residues. The CDR3 is CSFGQDDYGYTF. Here the CDR3 DNA reads TGCAGCTTTGGACAGGACGACTATGGCTACACCTTC.

The CDR3 nucleotides read TGTGCCAGCAGCTTAATGGCCGGACAAGAAGCTTTCTTT. Protein sequence: CASSLMAGQEAFF. The V and J genes are TRBV7-8 and TRBJ1-1, with a tentative D call TRBD1 (5 bases). The CDR3 consists of 13 residues. CDR1 SGHVS and CDR2 FQNEAQ come from the germline V gene. Trimming removed 2 bases at V and 8 bases at J, with 12 bases between.

The chain links TRBV6-5 to TRBJ2-7; 11 bases agree with TRBD2. The V segment lost 2 bases and the J segment 2 bases; nucleotides outside the gene matches: 2. This CDR3 is built from 15 residues. CDR1 is MNHEY and CDR2 is SVGAGI in the germline V gene. The CDR3 DNA reads TGTGCCAGCAGTTACCTAGCGGGGGGAACCTACGAGCAGTACTTC. This translates into CASSYLAGGTYEQYF.

The rearrangement joins TRBV28 to TRBJ1-2; D may be TRBD1 (6 bases). Germline V gene data show CDR1 as MDHEN and CDR2 as SYDVKM. This CDR3 contains 14 residues. CDR3 region: CARRTARANYGYTF. In DNA, the CDR3 is TGTGCTCGCCGGACAGCGCGAGCTAACTATGGCTACACCTTC.

The V gene is TRBV7-2, the J gene TRBJ2-5; D is undetermined. Germline V gene sequence: CDR1 SGHTA, CDR2 FQGNSA. The V end was cut by 5 bases, the J end by 1 base, with 2 bases between. The CDR3 has 11 residues. Here the CDR3 reads CASSRQETQYF. The CDR3 DNA sequence: TGTGCCAGCAGCCGCCAAGAGACCCAGTACTTC. Full variable domain (outside the CDR3, taken from reference TRBV7-2 and TRBJ2-5): GAGVSQSPSNKVTEKGKDVELRCDPISGHTALYWYRQSLGQGLEFLIYFQGNSAPDKSGLPSDRFSAERTGGSVSTLTIQRTQQEDSAVYLCASSRQETQYFGPGTRLLVL.

This clone has only one observation. V is TRBV7-6 and J is TRBJ1-1; the D is unclear. The CDR3 covers 12 residues. Looked up from germline, CDR1 is SGHVS and CDR2 is FNYEAQ. V was cut by 2 bases and J by 5 bases, with 6 bases left in between. The CDR3 sequence: CASSLSPTEAFF. The DNA for the CDR3 is TGTGCCAGCAGCTTAAGCCCGACTGAAGCTTTCTTT.

The chain combines TRBV7-8 with TRBJ2-7; D may be TRBD2 (6 bases). Deletions cut 5 bases from V and 2 bases from J, with 25 bases between. From germline, CDR1 is SGHVS and CDR2 FQNEAQ. The CDR3 runs to 18 residues. The DNA of the CDR3 is TGTGCCAGCAGCCACTGGCCTAGCGAAGTACAGGATCCCTACGAGCAGTACTTC. Translation gives CASSHWPSEVQDPYEQYF.

The rearrangement links TRBV28 to TRBJ2-7; 8 bases agree with TRBD2. Germline CDR1 is MDHEN and CDR2 is SYDVKM. The CDR3 extends over 17 amino acids. The V gene end was trimmed by 4 bases and the J gene end by 3 bases; junction bases not matched to a gene: 14. For the CDR3, the DNA is TGTGCCAGCAGTTCCCCTTCCCTAGGGACTAGTCACTACGAGCAGTACTTC. Translating gives CASSSPSLGTSHYEQYF. Together with reference TRBV28 and TRBJ2-7, the CDR3 gives the full variable domain: DVKVTQSSRYLVKRTGEKVFLECVQDMDHENMFWYRQDPGLGLRLIYFSYDVKMKEKGDIPEGYSVSREKKERFSLILESASTNQTSMYLCASSSPSLGTSHYEQYFGPGTRLTVT.

Concerning this clone: One end of the junction is discordant with germline, which a read error may explain. The chain uses TRBV7-9 and TRBJ2-1, with 7 bases fitting TRBD1. The CDR3 extends over 16 amino acids. CDR1 is SEHNR, CDR2 FQNEAQ, per germline (reference sequence). The CDR3 loop is CSSSSNWGDRAYGQFF. As DNA, the CDR3 is TGTTCCAGCAGCTCAAATTGGGGCGACAGGGCCTATGGGCAGTTCTTC.

There are a few counts of this clone. The rearrangement uses TRBV10-3 and TRBJ2-7; 8 bases fit TRBD1. The CDR3 has 15 residues. Germline trimming cut 4 bases from V and 5 bases from J; bases unmatched to any gene: 10. From germline, CDR1 is ENHRY and CDR2 SYGVKD. The CDR3: CAISALGAGGDEQYF. The CDR3 nucleotides read TGTGCCATCAGTGCTCTCGGCGCAGGGGGCGACGAGCAGTACTTC.

V and J are TRBV2 and TRBJ1-4, with TRBD1 matching 11 bases. Trimming cost V 8 bases and J 8 bases; bases outside gene matches: 7. The CDR3 has 14 residues. Per the germline V gene, CDR1 is SNHLY and CDR2 is FYNNEI. The CDR3 region is CASHWDRGGEKLFF. Here the CDR3 DNA reads TGTGCCAGCCACTGGGACAGGGGGGGAGAAAAACTGTTTTTT.

The chain combines TRBV23-1 with TRBJ2-7; tentatively, D is TRBD1 (5 bases). TRBV23-1 qualifies as an ORF whose function is uncertain. This CDR3 has 19 amino acids. Trimming stripped 4 bases from V and 3 bases from J, with 28 bases between. For the CDR3, the DNA is TGCGCCAGCAGTCCCAATATGAGCTCAGGGATTTCGTCCTACTACGAGCAGTACTTC. Translating gives CASSPNMSSGISSYYEQYF.

The chain carries TRBV2 and TRBJ1-1, with a possible D match to TRBD1 (5 bases). The germline V gene encodes CDR1 SNHLY and CDR2 FYNNEI. Trimming took off 6 bases at V and 1 base at J, with 9 bases between the two ends. There are 13 residues in the CDR3. In DNA form, the CDR3 reads TGTGCCAGCAGGTACCAGGGGAACACTGAAGCTTTCTTT. This translates into CASRYQGNTEAFF.

The chain has TRBV11-2 and TRBJ2-7; D is undetermined. V lost 5 bases to trimming and J lost 0 bases, with 5 bases between them. Germline lookup yields CDR1 SGHAT and CDR2 FQNNGV. The length of the CDR3 is 12 residues. The CDR3 protein is CASSHYSYEQYF. DNA for the CDR3: TGTGCCAGCAGCCACTACTCCTACGAGCAGTACTTC.

This clone was detected only a few times. The chain couples TRBV7-7 to TRBJ2-1; 10 bases agree with TRBD2. CDR1 and CDR2 from the germline V gene are SSHAT and FNYEAQ (reference sequence). The CDR3 is 15 amino acids. Losses at the gene ends were 5 bases for V and 6 bases for J; bases not matched to a gene: 7. The CDR3 loop is CASSLGTSDINEQFF. The CDR3, as DNA: TGTGCCAGCAGCCTTGGGACTAGCGATATCAATGAGCAGTTCTTC.

The chain recombines TRBV2 with TRBJ2-7, with TRBD2 matching 14 bases. The V and J ends lost 2 bases and 5 bases, in that order; junction bases with no gene match: 2. Germline V lookup: CDR1 SNHLY, CDR2 FYNNEI. CDR3 size: 15 residues. CDR3 nucleotide sequence: TGTGCCAGCAGTGAAAGGGGACTAGCGGGAGACGAGCAGTACTTC. Protein sequence: CASSERGLAGDEQYF.